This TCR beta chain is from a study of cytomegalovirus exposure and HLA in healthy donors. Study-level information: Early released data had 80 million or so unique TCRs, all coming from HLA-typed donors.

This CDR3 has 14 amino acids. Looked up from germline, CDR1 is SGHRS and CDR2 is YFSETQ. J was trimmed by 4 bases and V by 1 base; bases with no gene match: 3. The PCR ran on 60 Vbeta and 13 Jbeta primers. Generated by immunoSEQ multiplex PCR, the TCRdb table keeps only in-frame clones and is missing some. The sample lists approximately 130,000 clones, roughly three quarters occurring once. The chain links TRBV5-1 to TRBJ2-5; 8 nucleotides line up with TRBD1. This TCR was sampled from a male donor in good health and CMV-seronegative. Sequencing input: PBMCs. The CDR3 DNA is TGCGCCAGCAGCTTGAACACAGGGGGAGAGACCCAGTACTTC. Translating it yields CASSLNTGGETQYF.